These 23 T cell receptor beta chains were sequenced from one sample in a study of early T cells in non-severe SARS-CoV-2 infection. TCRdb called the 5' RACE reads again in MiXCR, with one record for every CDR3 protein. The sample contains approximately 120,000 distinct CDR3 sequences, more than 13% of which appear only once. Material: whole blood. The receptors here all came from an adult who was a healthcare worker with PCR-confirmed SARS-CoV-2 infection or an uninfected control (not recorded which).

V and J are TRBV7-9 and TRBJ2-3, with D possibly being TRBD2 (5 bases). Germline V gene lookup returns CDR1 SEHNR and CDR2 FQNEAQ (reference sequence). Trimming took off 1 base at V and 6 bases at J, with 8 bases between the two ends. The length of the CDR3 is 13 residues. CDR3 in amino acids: CASSLGWRDTQYF. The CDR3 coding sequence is TGTGCCAGCAGCTTAGGCTGGAGGGATACGCAGTATTTT.

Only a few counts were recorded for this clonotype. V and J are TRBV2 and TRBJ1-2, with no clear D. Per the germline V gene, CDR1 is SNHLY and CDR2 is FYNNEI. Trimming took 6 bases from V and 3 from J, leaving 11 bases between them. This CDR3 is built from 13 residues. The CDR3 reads CASRVDGDYGYTF. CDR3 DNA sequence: TGTGCCAGCAGGGTTGACGGAGACTATGGCTACACCTTC.

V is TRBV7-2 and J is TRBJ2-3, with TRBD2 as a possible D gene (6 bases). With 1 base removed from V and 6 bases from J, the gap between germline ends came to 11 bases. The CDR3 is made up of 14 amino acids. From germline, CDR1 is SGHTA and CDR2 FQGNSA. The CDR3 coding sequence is TGTGCCAGCAGCTTAGGGCTAGCGAGTGATACGCAGTATTTT. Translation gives CASSLGLASDTQYF.

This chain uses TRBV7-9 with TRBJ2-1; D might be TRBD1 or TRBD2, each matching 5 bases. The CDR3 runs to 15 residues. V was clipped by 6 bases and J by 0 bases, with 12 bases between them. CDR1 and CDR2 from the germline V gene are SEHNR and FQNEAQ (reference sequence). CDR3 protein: CASRLGVNSYNEQFF. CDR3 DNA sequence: TGTGCCAGCAGATTGGGGGTAAACTCCTACAATGAGCAGTTCTTC.

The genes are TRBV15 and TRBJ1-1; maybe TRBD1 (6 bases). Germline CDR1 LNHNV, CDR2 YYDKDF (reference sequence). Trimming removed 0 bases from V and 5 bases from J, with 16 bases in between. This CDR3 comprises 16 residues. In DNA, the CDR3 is TGTGCCACCAGCAGAGAACCCCGAACAGGGCGGACTGAAGCTTTCTTT. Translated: CATSREPRTGRTEAFF.

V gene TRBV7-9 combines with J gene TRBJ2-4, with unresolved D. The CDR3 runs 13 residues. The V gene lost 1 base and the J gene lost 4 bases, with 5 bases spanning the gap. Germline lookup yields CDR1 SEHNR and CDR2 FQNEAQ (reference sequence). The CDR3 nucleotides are TGTGCCAGCAGCTTAGGGATAAAAAACATTCAGTACTTC. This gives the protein CASSLGIKNIQYF.

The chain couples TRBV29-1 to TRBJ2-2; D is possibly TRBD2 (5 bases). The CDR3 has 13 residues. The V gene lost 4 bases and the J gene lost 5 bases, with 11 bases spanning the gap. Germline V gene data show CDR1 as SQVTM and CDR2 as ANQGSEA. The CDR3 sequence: CSVGSLATGELFF. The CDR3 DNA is TGCAGCGTTGGTTCGCTAGCAACCGGGGAGCTGTTTTTT.

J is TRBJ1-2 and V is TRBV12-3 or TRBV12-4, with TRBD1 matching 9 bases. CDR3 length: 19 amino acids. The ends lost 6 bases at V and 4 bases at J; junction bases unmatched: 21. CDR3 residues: CASSSPPFLHRGRGYGYTF. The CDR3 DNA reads TGTGCCAGCAGCAGCCCGCCTTTCCTGCACAGGGGGCGCGGCTATGGCTACACCTTC.

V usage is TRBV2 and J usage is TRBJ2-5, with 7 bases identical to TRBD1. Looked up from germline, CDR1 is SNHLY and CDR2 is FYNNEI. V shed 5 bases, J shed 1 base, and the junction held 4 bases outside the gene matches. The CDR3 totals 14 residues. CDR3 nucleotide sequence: TGTGCCAGCAGTCCGGACAGGAGCCAAGAGACCCAGTACTTC. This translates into CASSPDRSQETQYF.

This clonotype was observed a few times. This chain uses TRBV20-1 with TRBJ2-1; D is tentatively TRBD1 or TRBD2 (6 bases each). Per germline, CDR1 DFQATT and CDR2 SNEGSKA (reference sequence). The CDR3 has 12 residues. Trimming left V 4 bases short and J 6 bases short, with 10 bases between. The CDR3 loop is CSAMKGGNEQFF. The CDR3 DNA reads TGCAGTGCTATGAAGGGGGGCAATGAGCAGTTCTTC.

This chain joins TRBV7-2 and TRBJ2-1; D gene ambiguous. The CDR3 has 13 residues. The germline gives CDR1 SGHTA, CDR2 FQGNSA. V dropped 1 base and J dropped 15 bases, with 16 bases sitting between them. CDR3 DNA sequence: TGTGCCAGCAGCTTAGGAGCCCAGAGTAGTCTGTTCTTC. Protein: CASSLGAQSSLFF.

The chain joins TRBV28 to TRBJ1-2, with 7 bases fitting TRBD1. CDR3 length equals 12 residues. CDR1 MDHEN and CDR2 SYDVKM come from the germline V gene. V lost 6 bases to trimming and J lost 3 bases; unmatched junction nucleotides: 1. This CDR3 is CASRGTDYGYTF. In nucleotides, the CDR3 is TGTGCCAGCAGGGGGACAGACTATGGCTACACCTTC.

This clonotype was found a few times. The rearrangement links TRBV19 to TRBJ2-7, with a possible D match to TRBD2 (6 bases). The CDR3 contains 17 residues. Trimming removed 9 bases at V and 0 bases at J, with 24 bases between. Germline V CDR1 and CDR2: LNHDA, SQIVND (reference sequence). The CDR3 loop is CARALAVADFSSYEQYF. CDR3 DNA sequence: TGTGCCAGAGCGTTGGCGGTAGCGGACTTCAGCTCCTACGAGCAGTACTTC.

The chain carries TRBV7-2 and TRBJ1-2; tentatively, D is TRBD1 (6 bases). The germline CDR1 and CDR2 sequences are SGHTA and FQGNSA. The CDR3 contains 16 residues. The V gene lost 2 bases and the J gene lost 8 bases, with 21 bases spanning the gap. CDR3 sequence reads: CASSLNLGQGFSGYTF. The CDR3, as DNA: TGTGCCAGCAGCTTAAATTTGGGGCAGGGGTTTAGCGGCTACACCTTC.

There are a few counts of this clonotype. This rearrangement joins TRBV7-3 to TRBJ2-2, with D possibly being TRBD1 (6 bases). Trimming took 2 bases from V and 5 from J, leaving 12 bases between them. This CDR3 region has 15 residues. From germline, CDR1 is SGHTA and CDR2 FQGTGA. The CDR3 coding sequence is TGTGCCAGCAGCTTAGGAGTGGGGACAACCGGGGAGCTGTTTTTT. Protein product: CASSLGVGTTGELFF.

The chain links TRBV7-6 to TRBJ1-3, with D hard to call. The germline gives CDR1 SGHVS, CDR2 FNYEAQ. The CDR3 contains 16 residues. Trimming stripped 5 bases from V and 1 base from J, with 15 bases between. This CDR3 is CASSLQTVLSGNTIYF. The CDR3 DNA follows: TGTGCCAGCAGCCTCCAGACGGTCCTTTCTGGAAACACCATATATTTT.

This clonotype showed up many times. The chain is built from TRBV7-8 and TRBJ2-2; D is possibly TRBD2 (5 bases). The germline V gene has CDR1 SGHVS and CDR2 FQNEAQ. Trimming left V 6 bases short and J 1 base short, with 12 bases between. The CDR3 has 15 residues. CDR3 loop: CASSTGVGNTGELFF. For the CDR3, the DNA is TGTGCCAGCAGTACCGGGGTCGGGAACACCGGGGAGCTGTTTTTT.

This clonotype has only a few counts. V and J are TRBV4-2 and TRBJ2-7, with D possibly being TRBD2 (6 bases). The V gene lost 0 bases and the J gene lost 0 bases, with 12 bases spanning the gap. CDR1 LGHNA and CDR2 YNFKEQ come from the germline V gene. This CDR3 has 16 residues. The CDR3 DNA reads TGTGCCAGCAGCCAAGAGGGGGGATGGGACTCCTACGAGCAGTACTTC. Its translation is CASSQEGGWDSYEQYF.

The CDR3 DNA reads TGTGCCAGCAGCCGGAGCGGGGAGTGGAGCACTGAAGCTTTCTTT. Protein product: CASSRSGEWSTEAFF. V is TRBV14 and J is TRBJ1-1; D is ambiguous. This CDR3 has 15 amino acids. Germline CDR1 SGHDN, CDR2 FVKESK. V lost 4 bases to trimming and J lost 4 bases, with 16 bases between them. The full variable domain, with the rest looked up from reference TRBV14 and TRBJ1-1, is EAGVTQFPSHSVIEKGQTVTLRCDPISGHDNLYWYRRVMGKEIKFLLHFVKESKQDESGMPNNRFLAERTGGTYSTLKVQPAELEDSGVYFCASSRSGEWSTEAFFGQGTRLTVV.

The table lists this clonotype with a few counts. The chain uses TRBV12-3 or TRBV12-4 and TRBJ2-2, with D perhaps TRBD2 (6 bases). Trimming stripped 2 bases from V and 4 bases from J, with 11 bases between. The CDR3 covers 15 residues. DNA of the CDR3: TGTGCCAGCAGTTTAAACGGGGGAGTCACCGGGGAGCTGTTTTTT. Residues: CASSLNGGVTGELFF.

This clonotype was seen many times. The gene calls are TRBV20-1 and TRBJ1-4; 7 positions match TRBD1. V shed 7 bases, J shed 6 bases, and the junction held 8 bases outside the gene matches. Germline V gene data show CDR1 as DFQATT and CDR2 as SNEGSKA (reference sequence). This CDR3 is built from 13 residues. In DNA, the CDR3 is TGCAGTGGTCTTGGTACAGGGGATGAAAAACTGTTTTTT. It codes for CSGLGTGDEKLFF.

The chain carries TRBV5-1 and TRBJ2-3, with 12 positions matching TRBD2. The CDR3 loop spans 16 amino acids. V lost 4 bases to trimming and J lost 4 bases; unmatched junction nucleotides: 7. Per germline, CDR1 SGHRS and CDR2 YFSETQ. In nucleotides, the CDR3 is TGCGCCAGCAGCATCGGACTAGCGGGGAGCCCAGATACGCAGTATTTT. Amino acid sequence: CASSIGLAGSPDTQYF.

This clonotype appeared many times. CDR3 residues: CASRKTTSGDEQFF. In DNA form, the CDR3 reads TGTGCCAGCAGAAAAACGACTAGCGGGGATGAGCAGTTCTTC. V is TRBV11-2 and J is TRBJ2-1, with 11 bases lining up with TRBD2. Germline values: CDR1 SGHAT, CDR2 FQNNGV. This CDR3 contains 14 residues. After removal of 6 bases from V and 8 bases from J, the junction contained 6 bases not matched to a gene.